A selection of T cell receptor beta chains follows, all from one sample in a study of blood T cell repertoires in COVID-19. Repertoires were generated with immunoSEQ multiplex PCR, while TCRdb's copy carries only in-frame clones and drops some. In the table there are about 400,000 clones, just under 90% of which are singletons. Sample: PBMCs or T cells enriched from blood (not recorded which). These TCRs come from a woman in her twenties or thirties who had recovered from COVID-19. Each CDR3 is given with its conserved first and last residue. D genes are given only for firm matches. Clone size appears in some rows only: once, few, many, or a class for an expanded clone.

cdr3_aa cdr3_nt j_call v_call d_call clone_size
CAWAPGDTDTQYF TGTGCCTGGGCGCCAGGCGACACAGATACGCAGTATTTT TRBJ2-3 TRBV30 . .
CASSGAGLAGLNEQFF TGTGCCAGCAGTGGAGCGGGACTAGCGGGCTTAAATGAGCAGTTCTTC TRBJ2-1 TRBV6-2/TRBV6-3 TRBD2 many
CASSLDRVLRFHEQYF TGTGCCAGCAGTTTGGATCGGGTCCTGCGGTTCCACGAGCAGTACTTC TRBJ2-7 TRBV28 . .
CASSRQGAYGYTF TGTGCCAGCTCACGACAGGGGGCCTATGGCTACACCTTC TRBJ1-2 TRBV18 TRBD1 .
CASSPIGHEAFF TGTGCCAGCAGCCCCATAGGACATGAAGCTTTCTTT TRBJ1-1 TRBV3-1/TRBV3-2 . once
CASGLVPALRRGHHEQYF TGTGCTAGTGGTTTGGTACCGGCTCTTCGCAGGGGGCACCACGAGCAGTACTTC TRBJ2-7 TRBV12-5 TRBD1 .
CASSAGTGVAGANVLTF TGTGCCAGCAGCGCCGGGACAGGGGTTGCTGGGGCCAACGTCCTGACTTTC TRBJ2-6 TRBV5-6 TRBD1 .
CASSPGQGAAYEQYF TGTGCCAGTAGTCCGGGACAGGGGGCGGCCTACGAGCAGTACTTC TRBJ2-7 TRBV19 TRBD1 .
CASSNQGLGMAQYF TGTGCCAGCAGCAATCAGGGACTGGGAATGGCCCAGTACTTC TRBJ2-5 TRBV9 . .
CASETDRAYTF TGTGCCAGTGAAACGGACAGGGCCTACACCTTC TRBJ1-2 TRBV19 TRBD1 .
CASSKRTSTDTQYF TGTGCCAGCAGCAAGCGGACTAGCACAGATACGCAGTATTTT TRBJ2-3 TRBV7-3 . .
CASSLQILAGATKNIQYF TGTGCCAGCAGCCTCCAGATTCTAGCGGGGGCTACTAAAAACATTCAGTACTTC TRBJ2-4 TRBV7-2 TRBD2 .
CASSLVAGDYNEQFF TGCGCCAGCAGCTTGGTAGCGGGAGACTACAATGAGCAGTTCTTC TRBJ2-1 TRBV5-1 TRBD2 .
CASSAGGQPQHF TGTGCCAGCAGCGCGGGCGGTCAGCCCCAGCATTTT TRBJ1-5 TRBV7-9 . .
CASSPSQGTYEQYF TGTGCCAGCAGCCCCTCCCAGGGGACCTACGAGCAGTACTTC TRBJ2-7 TRBV9 . .
CASSLDWGGEQYF TGTGCCAGCAGCTTGGACTGGGGAGGCGAGCAGTACTTC TRBJ2-7 TRBV5-5 . .
CASKGDRSGYNSPLHF TGTGCCAGCAAGGGGGACAGGAGCGGGTATAATTCACCCCTCCACTTT TRBJ1-6 TRBV28 TRBD1 once
CASSYPFGVLASSYEQYF TGTGCCAGCAGTTACCCCTTCGGGGTTCTAGCGAGCTCCTACGAGCAGTACTTC TRBJ2-7 TRBV6-2/TRBV6-3 . .
CASSDGTSGRYNEQFF TGTGCCAGCAGTGACGGGACTAGCGGGAGGTACAATGAGCAGTTCTTC TRBJ2-1 TRBV6-1 TRBD2 .
CASSIPRPNTEAFF TGTGCCAGTAGTATACCGCGGCCGAACACTGAAGCTTTCTTT TRBJ1-1 TRBV19 . once
CASSLVSGGTPYNEQFF TGTGCCAGCAGCTTAGTTAGCGGGGGGACCCCCTACAATGAGCAGTTCTTC TRBJ2-1 TRBV7-2 TRBD2 once
CASRPGQTYEQYF TGTGCCAGCAGGCCGGGACAGACCTACGAGCAGTACTTC TRBJ2-7 TRBV2 TRBD1 .
CASSSSGSGGFYGYTF TGTGCCAGCAGCTCTAGTGGGTCAGGAGGCTTCTATGGCTACACCTTC TRBJ1-2 TRBV7-9 . .
CATSMKTNQPQHF TGTGCCACCAGCATGAAGACTAATCAGCCCCAGCATTTT TRBJ1-5 TRBV15 . .
CASSPRDQPQHF TGTGCCAGTAGTCCGAGAGATCAGCCCCAGCATTTT TRBJ1-5 TRBV19 . .
CASSVAFGTGELFF TGTGCCAGCAGCGTTGCTTTCGGCACCGGGGAGCTGTTTTTT TRBJ2-2 TRBV9 . .
CASSYSGFGNTIYF TGTGCCAGCAGTTATTCGGGATTTGGAAACACCATATATTTT TRBJ1-3 TRBV5-6 . .
CASSLVPLGWTSGGPMNTGELFF TGCGCCAGCAGCTTGGTTCCTTTGGGGTGGACTAGCGGGGGCCCGATGAACACCGGGGAGCTGTTTTTT TRBJ2-2 TRBV5-1 TRBD2 .
CASNPQGAVRNTGELFF TGTGCCAGCAATCCCCAGGGGGCCGTTCGTAACACCGGGGAGCTGTTTTTT TRBJ2-2 TRBV27 TRBD1 .
CASSLGQGARNEQFF TGCGCCAGCAGCTTAGGACAGGGGGCTCGCAATGAGCAGTTCTTC TRBJ2-1 TRBV5-1 TRBD1 once
CASSFGTHNSPLHF TGTGCCAGCAGCTTCGGGACACATAATTCACCCCTCCACTTT TRBJ1-6 TRBV7-2 . .
CATQRKGQGDNEQFF TGTGCCACCCAAAGAAAGGGACAGGGGGACAATGAGCAGTTCTTC TRBJ2-1 TRBV24-1 TRBD1 .
CASSPPAGQGNTGELFF TGTGCCAGCAGCCCACCCGCGGGACAGGGAAACACCGGGGAGCTGTTTTTT TRBJ2-2 TRBV5-4 TRBD1 .
CATSTIEATEAFF TGTGCCACCAGCACCATCGAGGCCACTGAAGCTTTCTTT TRBJ1-1 TRBV15 . .
CARSGVDRGYQPQHF TGTGCCAGAAGTGGTGTAGACAGGGGCTATCAGCCCCAGCATTTT TRBJ1-5 TRBV5-3 TRBD1 .
CATSDAGIPGQPQHF TGTGCCACCAGTGACGCCGGGATACCGGGACAGCCCCAGCATTTT TRBJ1-5 TRBV24-1 . .
CASSSGQGIGEAFF TGTGCCAGCAGCTCCGGACAGGGGATCGGCGAGGCTTTCTTT TRBJ1-1 TRBV13 TRBD1 .
CATSDPTGNDEAFF TGTGCCACCAGTGATCCCACAGGGAATGATGAAGCTTTCTTT TRBJ1-1 TRBV24-1 . .
CASSLFAGNQPQHF TGTGCCAGCAGCTTATTCGCAGGTAATCAGCCCCAGCATTTT TRBJ1-5 TRBV7-8 . once
CAISEPYGLQQYF TGTGCCATCAGTGAGCCCTACGGGTTGCAGCAGTACTTC TRBJ2-7 TRBV10-3 . few
CASSVATGDLGNTIYF TGTGCCAGCAGCGTAGCTACAGGGGACCTTGGAAACACCATATATTTT TRBJ1-3 TRBV9 TRBD1 .
CASSTGGIKNIQYF TGTGCCAGTAGTACAGGGGGCATAAAAAACATTCAGTACTTC TRBJ2-4 TRBV19 TRBD1 .
CASNSQANGYTF TGTGCCAGCAACAGCCAAGCCAATGGCTACACCTTC TRBJ1-2 TRBV7-2 . .
CASSYRQGGGYTF TGTGCCAGCAGTTACAGACAGGGAGGCGGCTACACCTTC TRBJ1-2 TRBV6-5 TRBD1 .
CASSFSGEVNQPQHF TGTGCCAGCAGCTTTTCGGGAGAGGTCAATCAGCCCCAGCATTTT TRBJ1-5 TRBV7-2 . .